The text below deals with one T cell receptor (beta chain). The sample holds many counts of this clonotype. No cognate antigen has been identified for it. Base-call qualities are not available, and no considerably larger clone is one nucleotide away. The protocol used for the library was multiplex PCR. These reads were obtained on an Illumina HiSeq 4000. To build TCR beta libraries, CDR3 regions were amplified by Arm-PCR using iRepertoire HTBI primers. Before sequencing, the PCR products went through gel purification. The paper's data handling went like this. Across samples, 60 to 70 TRBV and over 11 TRBJ segments were identified and used for gene usage analysis of CDR3 amino acid clonotypes. Filtered high-quality paired reads were merged into contigs using COPE and FqMerger. BLAST was used to align contigs to IMGT TRBV, TRBD and TRBJ reference genes, and CDR3 was defined according to IMGT. Any clonotype with a frequency above 0.1% was classified as a highly expanded clone. Shannon entropy served as the measure of repertoire diversity, while the Gini coefficient captured V-J evenness. A clonotype found in more than one individual was treated as public. In-frame beta chains were kept once TCRdb had trimmed the public reads at Q25 with fastp and called clones with MiXCR. Entries that share a CDR3 protein sequence are merged under the most common genes and DNA. TCRdb, not the authors, supplied the V and J calls. This sample holds a few hundred thousand distinct CDR3 sequences; 20% were observed only once. The top ten clonotypes cover approximately 15% of the sample.

Per the publication, the time point label means: newly diagnosed GD, antithyroid drugs for less than 3 months. For both TCR sequencing and RNA sequencing, RNA was extracted from PBMCs using TRIzol. The diagnosis of Graves' disease was made according to American Thyroid Association guidelines. Patients were recruited from an endocrinology department in Xi'an, China. Each patient gave about 9.1 milliliters of peripheral blood, collected in an EDTA anticoagulant tube. Ficoll Paque Plus density gradient separation was used to isolate PBMCs, and no further T cell sorting was done. An Agilent 2100 Bioanalyzer and agarose gel were used to check RNA quality, and a NanoDrop 2000 was used to measure RNA concentration. This entry comes from a study of regulatory T cells in long-lasting Graves disease (dated by TCRdb to the early 2020s). The study in broad terms: In the newly diagnosed Graves' disease group, patients had been taking antithyroid drugs for less than 3 months. A total of around 35 samples underwent TCR sequencing, from roughly 13 patients with persistent Graves' disease and some 20 patients with newly diagnosed Graves' disease. The study took place in China and was registered as a clinical trial. Persistent Graves' disease patients were compared with newly diagnosed Graves' disease patients by peripheral blood TCR sequencing and RNA sequencing.

From cysteine to phenylalanine, the CDR3 is 14 amino acids long. The entry retains the CDR3 DNA only, 42 bases that are in frame from base 1. V trim: 0 bases; J trim: 8 bases; unmatched bases: 2. Broad study findings and their caveats: Persistent disease showed preferential use of TRBV28, TRBJ1-2 and TRBJ2-5, whereas newly diagnosed disease favored TRBV20-1 and TRBJ2-1. Peripheral blood alone was examined, since thyroid tissue, which constituted the primary lesion, could not be accessed. Lower TCR Shannon entropy and fewer highly expanded clones were observed in persistent Graves' disease patients than in newly diagnosed patients, which suggested clonal expansion. Persistent patients shared more public clonotypes among themselves (around 2,500) than newly diagnosed patients did (about 1,000). As a limitation, the authors acknowledged that the small sample size may reduce accuracy. Sequencing and analysis were limited to the TCR beta chain.

This receptor was obtained from a female donor with Graves disease. The rearrangement joined TRBV12-3 or TRBV12-4 to TRBJ2-3, and 10 junction bases match TRBD1. The sample here was peripheral blood mononuclear cells (PBMCs), taken at new diagnosis, from a patient treated with antithyroid drugs. The sequenced DNA: TGTGCCAGCAGTTTAGCGCGGACAGGGGGTACGCAGTATTTT. Its protein reads: CASSLARTGGTQYF.